Listed here are 20 T cell receptor beta chains from one sample, sequenced in a study of blood T cells in healthy people across ages. Combining a sample-barcoded 5' primer with a J-beta primer mix, a second PCR ran for about 7 to 11 cycles. MiXCR, applied by TCRdb to the 5' RACE reads, yields one record per CDR3 protein. The sample yields about 1 million distinct CDR3 sequences, 40% to 55% seen once. Sequenced input: blood. Source of these receptors: a woman aged 55 to 70 in good health.

In DNA, the CDR3 is TGTGCCAGCAGTTTCCTAAGGACAGGGGATATGATAGGTACGCAGTATTTT. Its protein product is CASSFLRTGDMIGTQYF. J is TRBJ2-3 and V is TRBV27, with 9 bases lining up with TRBD1. Losses at the gene ends were 3 bases for V and 8 bases for J; bases not matched to a gene: 15. The CDR3 has 17 amino acids. The germline V gene has CDR1 MNHEY and CDR2 SMNVEV (reference sequence).

The rearrangement links TRBV28 to TRBJ2-1; 10 bases fit TRBD1. V shed 6 bases and J 3 bases; nucleotides not matched to a gene: 5. Germline CDR1 and CDR2: MDHEN and SYDVKM. CDR3 size: 15 residues. The CDR3 protein is CASSWTGGFYNEQFF. The CDR3 coding sequence is TGTGCCAGCAGCTGGACAGGGGGTTTCTACAATGAGCAGTTCTTC.

This sequence joins TRBV27 and TRBJ2-5; TRBD1 matches 7 bases. The J call may be mistaken, given a closer DNA end match to TRBJ2-7. The germline CDR1 and CDR2 sequences are MNHEY and SMNVEV (reference sequence). The length of the CDR3 is 14 residues. The CDR3 reads CASRARTGYYEQYF. The CDR3, as DNA: TGTGCCAGCCGAGCGCGGACAGGTTATTACGAGCAGTACTTC.

This clonotype has ten or more counts. At one end, the junction sequence differs from germline, possibly due to a read error. V and J are TRBV5-1 and TRBJ2-6; D ambiguous. Per germline, CDR1 SGHRS and CDR2 YFSETQ. This CDR3 spans 13 amino acids. CDR3 residues: CASSLTGANVLTF. For the CDR3, the DNA is TGTGCCAGCAGTCTAACTGGGGCCAACGTCCTGACTTTC.

This clonotype occurred a few times. The chain combines TRBV7-9 with TRBJ1-2, with D hard to call. V was cut by 4 bases and J by 4 bases, with 10 bases left in between. The CDR3 spans 13 residues. CDR1 is SEHNR and CDR2 is FQNEAQ in the germline V gene (reference sequence). The CDR3 sequence: CASSSRRSYGYTF. CDR3 sequence (DNA): TGTGCCAGCAGCTCCAGACGGAGCTATGGCTACACCTTC. Together with reference TRBV7-9 and TRBJ1-2, the CDR3 gives the full variable domain: DTGVSQNPRHKITKRGQNVTFRCDPISEHNRLYWYRQTLGQGPEFLTYFQNEAQLEKSRLLSDRFSAERPKGSFSTLEIQRTEQGDSAMYLCASSSRRSYGYTFGSGTRLTVV.

This clonotype has only a few counts. The chain uses TRBV6-6 and TRBJ2-3; no clear D gene. The CDR3 totals 15 residues. V gave up 2 bases and J gave up 2 bases, with 11 bases separating them. Germline V gene sequence: CDR1 MNHNY, CDR2 SVGAGI (reference sequence). CDR3 DNA: TGTGCCAGCAGTTACACTGCCGGGTCCACAGATACGCAGTATTTT. This encodes CASSYTAGSTDTQYF.

This clonotype came up once. This chain uses TRBV28 with TRBJ1-2; tentatively, D is TRBD1 (5 bases). The ends were cut back, 6 bases at V and 2 bases at J, with 13 bases in the middle. The CDR3 has 14 amino acids. Germline-derived CDR1 and CDR2 are MDHEN and SYDVKM. CDR3 in amino acids: CASSPPNRNYGYTF. The CDR3 region has the DNA TGTGCCAGCAGCCCACCGAACAGGAACTATGGCTACACCTTC.

J is TRBJ2-1 and V is TRBV20-1; TRBD2 matches at 8 bases. Germline values: CDR1 DFQATT, CDR2 SNEGSKA (reference sequence). Losses at the gene ends were 2 bases for V and 3 bases for J; bases not matched to a gene: 12. The CDR3 covers 17 residues. The CDR3 DNA reads TGCAGTGCTAGACCCTATTCCGGGGGGGCCTTCTACAATGAGCAGTTCTTC. It specifies CSARPYSGGAFYNEQFF.

The chain uses TRBV27 and TRBJ2-5; 15 bases are a match to TRBD2. The CDR3 is 16 amino acids. CDR1 is MNHEY, CDR2 SMNVEV, per germline (reference sequence). V was pared by 5 bases and J by 2 bases, with 3 bases of the junction left unmatched. The CDR3, as DNA: TGTGCCAGCAGTCCGGGGACTAGCGGGAGGCAAGAGACCCAGTACTTC. It encodes CASSPGTSGRQETQYF.

The chain has TRBV6-6 and TRBJ2-5, with 9 positions matching TRBD1. V shed 6 bases, J shed 5 bases, and the junction held 10 bases outside the gene matches. Per the germline V gene, CDR1 is MNHNY and CDR2 is SVGAGI (reference sequence). This CDR3 is built from 15 residues. The CDR3 sequence is CASRIGQGPAETQYF. As DNA, the CDR3 is TGTGCCAGCAGGATTGGACAGGGGCCCGCCGAGACCCAGTACTTC.

The CDR3 loop is CASSTKTSGIPQFF. In nucleotides, the CDR3 is TGTGCCAGCAGCACTAAGACTAGCGGGATTCCACAGTTCTTC. The rearrangement joins TRBV7-9 to TRBJ2-1; 11 bases fit TRBD2. Germline-derived CDR1 and CDR2 are SEHNR and FQNEAQ (reference sequence). V shed 5 bases and J 13 bases; nucleotides not matched to a gene: 10. The CDR3 spans 14 residues.

The genes are TRBV6-6 and TRBJ2-2; D is unresolved. The V end was cut by 0 bases, the J end by 1 base, with 6 bases between. Looked up from germline, CDR1 is MNHNY and CDR2 is SVGAGI (reference sequence). The CDR3 is 15 residues long. CDR3 DNA sequence: TGTGCCAGCAGTTACTCTTCCCAGAACACCGGGGAGCTGTTTTTT. It is translated as CASSYSSQNTGELFF.

This rearrangement joins TRBV12-3 or TRBV12-4 to TRBJ2-7, with TRBD1 matching 9 bases. The V and J ends lost 7 bases and 0 bases, in that order; junction bases with no gene match: 7. The CDR3 has 15 residues. In nucleotides, the CDR3 is TGTGCCAGCACCCCGACAGGGGGTACCTCCTACGAGCAGTACTTC. This gives the protein CASTPTGGTSYEQYF.

This clonotype occurred many times. In DNA, the CDR3 is TGCAGCGTTGATGGACAGGGGGCGGGTGGCTACACCTTC. Its protein is CSVDGQGAGGYTF. The chain employs TRBV29-1 and TRBJ1-2; TRBD1 matches 11 bases. Looked up from germline, CDR1 is SQVTM and CDR2 is ANQGSEA. Trimming at V came to 3 bases and at J to 7 bases, leaving 4 bases not matched to a gene. This CDR3 has 13 residues.

As for this clonotype: A read error is possible here, since a much larger clone lies one base away. The chain links TRBV6-1 to TRBJ2-3; D is perhaps TRBD1 (5 bases). Trimming shortened V by 7 bases and J by 6 bases, and 17 bases separated the two germline ends. The length of the CDR3 is 14 residues. Germline CDR1 MNHNS, CDR2 SASEGT. The CDR3 is CASKGADAGDTQYF. The CDR3 coding sequence is TGTGCCAGCAAAGGGGCGGATGCAGGGGATACGCAGTATTTT.

The J gene is TRBJ2-4, the V gene TRBV20-1; D is unresolved. CDR1 and CDR2 from the germline V gene are DFQATT and SNEGSKA (reference sequence). Trimming shortened V by 0 bases and J by 0 bases, and 3 bases separated the two germline ends. There are 13 residues in the CDR3. CDR3 nucleotides: TGCAGTGCTAGAGACGTAGCCAAAAACATTCAGTACTTC. It is translated as CSARDVAKNIQYF.

J is TRBJ2-4 and V is TRBV7-9; D is ambiguous. The J call is uncertain, as TRBJ2-7 better fits the DNA end. CDR3 size: 13 residues. CDR1 is SEHNR, CDR2 FQNEAQ, per germline (reference sequence). In DNA form, the CDR3 reads TGTGCCAGCAGCGTAGATATGGGATACGAGCAGTACTTC. Its translation: CASSVDMGYEQYF.

V usage is TRBV5-1 and J usage is TRBJ2-1, with 9 bases identical to TRBD2. The CDR3 totals 16 residues. The V and J ends lost 3 bases and 3 bases, in that order; junction bases with no gene match: 7. Germline loops: CDR1 SGHRS, CDR2 YFSETQ. This chain's CDR3 is CASSSRLADSYNEQFF. Written as DNA, the CDR3 is TGCGCCAGCAGCTCTCGACTAGCGGACAGCTACAATGAGCAGTTCTTC.

This clonotype was seen a handful of times. V and J are TRBV7-9 and TRBJ1-1; 10 bases fit TRBD1. CDR3 size: 17 residues. V gave up 6 bases and J gave up 2 bases; unmatched junction bases: 12. Germline V gene data show CDR1 as SEHNR and CDR2 as FQNEAQ (reference sequence). The CDR3 region is CASSPGQGSPFNTEAFF. The DNA of the CDR3 is TGTGCCAGCAGTCCGGGACAGGGGAGCCCGTTCAACACTGAAGCTTTCTTT. Drawing the rest from reference TRBV7-9 and TRBJ1-1, the complete variable domain is DTGVSQNPRHKITKRGQNVTFRCDPISEHNRLYWYRQTLGQGPEFLTYFQNEAQLEKSRLLSDRFSAERPKGSFSTLEIQRTEQGDSAMYLCASSPGQGSPFNTEAFFGQGTRLTVV.

This clonotype was counted between two and nine times. The chain has TRBV2 and TRBJ2-1; no definite D call. Trimming took 3 bases from V and 8 from J, leaving 17 bases between them. The germline V gene encodes CDR1 SNHLY and CDR2 FYNNEI. There are 15 residues in the CDR3. The CDR3 protein is CASSDGSLVTHEQFF. The DNA for the CDR3 is TGTGCCAGCAGTGATGGGTCCCTAGTTACTCATGAGCAGTTCTTC.